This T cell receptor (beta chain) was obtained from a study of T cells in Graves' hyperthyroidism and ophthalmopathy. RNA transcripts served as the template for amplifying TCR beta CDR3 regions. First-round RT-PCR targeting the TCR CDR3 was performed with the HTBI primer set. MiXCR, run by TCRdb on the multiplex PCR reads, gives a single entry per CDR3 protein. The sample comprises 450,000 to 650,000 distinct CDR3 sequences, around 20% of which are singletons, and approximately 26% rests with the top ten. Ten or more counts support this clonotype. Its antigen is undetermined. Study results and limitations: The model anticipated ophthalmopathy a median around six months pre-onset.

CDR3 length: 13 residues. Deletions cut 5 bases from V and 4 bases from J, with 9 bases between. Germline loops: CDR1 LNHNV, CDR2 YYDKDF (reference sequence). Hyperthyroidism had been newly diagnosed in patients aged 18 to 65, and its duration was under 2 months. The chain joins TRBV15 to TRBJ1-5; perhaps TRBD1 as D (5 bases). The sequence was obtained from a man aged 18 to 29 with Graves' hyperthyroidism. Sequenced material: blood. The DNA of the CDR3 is TGTGCCACCAGCCGGGAGGGGAATCAGCCCCAGCATTTT. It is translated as CATSREGNQPQHF.